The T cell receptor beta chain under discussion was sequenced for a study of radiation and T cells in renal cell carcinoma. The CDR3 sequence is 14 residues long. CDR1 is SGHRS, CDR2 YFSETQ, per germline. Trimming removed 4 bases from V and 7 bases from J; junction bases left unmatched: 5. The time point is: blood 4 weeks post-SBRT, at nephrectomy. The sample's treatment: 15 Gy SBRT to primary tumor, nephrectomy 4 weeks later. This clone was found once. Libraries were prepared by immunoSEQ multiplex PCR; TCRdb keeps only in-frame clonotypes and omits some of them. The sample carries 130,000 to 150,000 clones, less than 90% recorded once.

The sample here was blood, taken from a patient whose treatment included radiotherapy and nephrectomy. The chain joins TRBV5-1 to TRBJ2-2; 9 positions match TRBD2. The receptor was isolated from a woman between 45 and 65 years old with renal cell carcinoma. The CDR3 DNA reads TGCGCCAGCAGCATGACTAGCGGTGGCGGGGAGCTGTTTTTT. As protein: CASSMTSGGGELFF.